Following are 31 T cell receptor beta chains from one sample sequenced in a study of cytomegalovirus exposure and HLA in healthy donors. Amplification used 60 Vbeta primers and 13 Jbeta primers. The repertoire was sequenced with immunoSEQ multiplex PCR; TCRdb's copy has only in-frame clones and lacks some. Among 150,000 to 200,000 clones, around 81% were seen once, and the ten largest hold 0.9% to 1.1%. Sequencing was performed on PBMCs. The source is a woman between 40 and 50 years old in good health and CMV-seronegative.

This clone was counted between two and nine times. The chain uses TRBV6-1 and TRBJ2-2; no clear D gene. The germline V and J ends were trimmed by 4 bases and 8 bases, with 11 bases remaining between them. Germline CDR1 MNHNS, CDR2 SASEGT. This CDR3 region has 13 residues. For the CDR3, the DNA is TGTGCCAGCAGTGGCGTGTTGGTTGGGGAGCTGTTTTTT. Translating gives CASSGVLVGELFF.

The chain recombines TRBV6-1 with TRBJ2-1; TRBD2 matches at 7 bases. The CDR3 is made up of 14 amino acids. The V and J ends lost 0 bases and 5 bases, in that order; junction bases with no gene match: 1. Germline V gene data show CDR1 as MNHNS and CDR2 as SASEGT. CDR3 DNA: TGTGCCAGCAGTGAAGCTGGGAGGGACAATGAGCAGTTCTTC. Protein: CASSEAGRDNEQFF.

The chain joins TRBV9 to TRBJ2-3; 7 bases align to TRBD2. Germline V gene lookup returns CDR1 SGDLS and CDR2 YYNGEE. This CDR3 comprises 17 residues. V trimming: 2 bases; J trimming: 2 bases; junction bases outside the gene matches: 11. The CDR3 loop is CASSVYYLSGTTDTQYF. CDR3 DNA sequence: TGTGCCAGCAGCGTGTACTACTTAAGCGGGACCACAGATACGCAGTATTTT. Using reference TRBV9 and TRBJ2-3 for the parts outside the CDR3, the full variable domain is DSGVTQTPKHLITATGQRVTLRCSPRSGDLSVYWYQQSLDQGLQFLIQYYNGEERAKGNILERFSAQQFPDLHSELNLSSLELGDSALYFCASSVYYLSGTTDTQYFGPGTRLTVL.

This chain uses TRBV10-3 with TRBJ1-2; a weak D match, TRBD1 (6 bases). The germline V and J ends were trimmed by 0 bases and 1 base, with 12 bases remaining between them. Germline V gene data show CDR1 as ENHRY and CDR2 as SYGVKD. The CDR3 consists of 16 residues. DNA of the CDR3: TGTGCCATCAGTGAGTCGACCGGGGGGCTTAACTATGGCTACACCTTC. Amino acid sequence: CAISESTGGLNYGYTF.

The chain couples TRBV27 to TRBJ2-5; 8 nucleotides line up with TRBD2. Trimming at V came to 1 base and at J to 3 bases, leaving 13 bases not matched to a gene. The CDR3 sequence is 18 residues long. Germline V gene data show CDR1 as MNHEY and CDR2 as SMNVEV (reference sequence). The CDR3 sequence is CASSLYAVREGRKETQYF. As DNA, the CDR3 is TGTGCCAGCAGTTTATACGCGGTTCGGGAGGGCCGGAAAGAGACCCAGTACTTC.

The chain is built from TRBV30 and TRBJ1-2; unclear D gene. Germline lookup yields CDR1 GTSNPN and CDR2 SVGIG (reference sequence). The CDR3 has 14 amino acids. V lost 7 bases and J lost 4, with 19 bases in between. Here the CDR3 DNA reads TGTGCCTTAATTTCCGTCTCCCCCTCCTATGGCTACACCTTC. Protein product: CALISVSPSYGYTF. Complete variable domain (other parts from reference TRBV30 and TRBJ1-2): SQTIHQWPATLVQPVGSPLSLECTVEGTSNPNLYWYRQAAGRGLQLLFYSVGIGQISSEVPQNLSASRPQDRQFILSSKKLLLSDSGFYLCALISVSPSYGYTFGSGTRLTVV.

This clone was seen a single time. The chain carries TRBV30 and TRBJ2-5; a weak D match, TRBD2 (6 bases). This CDR3 is 16 amino acids long. CDR1 is GTSNPN, CDR2 SVGIG, per germline (reference sequence). Trimming pared 0 bases from V and 2 bases from J, leaving 16 bases between. The CDR3 protein is CAWSVRLGRGQETQYF. The CDR3 nucleotides read TGTGCCTGGAGTGTTAGACTAGGGAGAGGGCAAGAGACCCAGTACTTC.

The chain links TRBV18 to TRBJ1-4; 7 bases match TRBD1. This CDR3 has 17 amino acids. V gave up 7 bases and J gave up 8 bases; unmatched junction bases: 19. Germline V gene lookup returns CDR1 KGHSH and CDR2 LQKENI. In nucleotides, the CDR3 is TGTGCCAGCTTAAAAAGGACAGGATCAAACTTCCAGGAAAAACTGTTTTTT. Amino acid sequence: CASLKRTGSNFQEKLFF.

The chain has TRBV4-2 and TRBJ1-1; perhaps TRBD1 as D (6 bases). Per germline, CDR1 LGHNA and CDR2 YNFKEQ. The CDR3 is made up of 16 amino acids. V lost 5 bases and J lost 0, with 16 bases in between. CDR3 nucleotide sequence: TGTGCCAGCAGCGAACAAGAGGGGGAATTGAACACTGAAGCTTTCTTT. This sequence encodes CASSEQEGELNTEAFF.

The V call is TRBV28, the J call TRBJ2-3; no clear D. The CDR3 loop spans 16 amino acids. The V and J ends lost 3 bases and 2 bases respectively, with 15 bases between them. The V gene's germline CDR1 is MDHEN and CDR2 SYDVKM. Here the CDR3 DNA reads TGTGCCAGCAGTTTTCAGCCCCGACTTCCCACAGATACGCAGTATTTT. Its translation: CASSFQPRLPTDTQYF.

This clone has only a few counts. This sequence joins TRBV5-8 and TRBJ2-6; 8 bases fit TRBD2. The CDR3 is made up of 14 amino acids. Germline V gene sequence: CDR1 SGHTS, CDR2 YDEGEE. The V gene end was trimmed by 2 bases and the J gene end by 13 bases; junction bases not matched to a gene: 8. The CDR3 here is CASSFGGRLPVLTF. The DNA of the CDR3 is TGTGCCAGCAGCTTTGGCGGGAGGCTACCTGTCCTGACTTTC.

This chain links TRBV6-4 with TRBJ2-7; 7 nucleotides agree with TRBD2. J lost 7 bases, V lost 5 bases, and 8 bases had no gene match. This CDR3 spans 13 amino acids. Per the germline V gene, CDR1 is MRHNA and CDR2 is SNTAGT. As DNA, the CDR3 is TGTGCCAGCAGTCCACCTGGGGGGGTGGAGCAGTACTTC. Translation gives CASSPPGGVEQYF.

CDR3: CASSPQWAGVLLDTQYF. CDR3 in DNA: TGTGCCAGCAGCCCCCAATGGGCGGGAGTCCTCCTAGATACGCAGTATTTT. V is TRBV7-9 and J is TRBJ2-3, with TRBD2 matching 7 bases. Trimming removed 5 bases from V and 5 bases from J; junction bases left unmatched: 16. Germline V CDR1 and CDR2: SEHNR, FQNEAQ (reference sequence). The CDR3 has 17 amino acids.

The gene calls are TRBV6-5 and TRBJ1-2, with 7 bases matching TRBD1. This CDR3 has 15 residues. In germline, CDR1 is MNHEY, CDR2 SVGAGI. The ends lost 6 bases at V and 1 base at J; junction bases unmatched: 8. The CDR3 reads CASRASGQVNYGYTF. In DNA form, the CDR3 reads TGTGCCAGCAGGGCCTCCGGACAGGTTAACTATGGCTACACCTTC.

The chain links TRBV5-1 to TRBJ1-5; D perhaps matches TRBD1 (5 bases). The V and J ends lost 3 bases and 6 bases respectively, with 10 bases between them. The CDR3 extends over 13 amino acids. CDR1 is SGHRS and CDR2 is YFSETQ in the germline V gene. The CDR3, as DNA: TGCGCCAGCAGCTCAGGGATGGGTCAGCCCCAGCATTTT. Translating it yields CASSSGMGQPQHF.

The rearrangement uses TRBV2 and TRBJ2-5, with 8 bases aligning to TRBD2. V was pared by 8 bases and J by 4 bases, with 18 bases of the junction left unmatched. The CDR3 is 17 residues long. Germline V gene lookup returns CDR1 SNHLY and CDR2 FYNNEI. The CDR3: CASLREAGAALGETQYF. The CDR3 nucleotides read TGTGCCAGCTTGCGGGAGGCGGGAGCAGCCCTGGGAGAGACCCAGTACTTC.

V is TRBV9 and J is TRBJ2-7; 9 nucleotides line up with TRBD2. Looked up from germline, CDR1 is SGDLS and CDR2 is YYNGEE. The CDR3 has 19 amino acids. V was clipped by 0 bases and J by 3 bases; unmatched bases: 16. The CDR3 DNA sequence: TGTGCCAGCAGCGTAGCGTTAGTATTGGGTAGCGGGAGTGTCTACGAGCAGTACTTC. Protein sequence: CASSVALVLGSGSVYEQYF. Based on the CDR3 plus reference TRBV9 and TRBJ2-7, the full variable domain is DSGVTQTPKHLITATGQRVTLRCSPRSGDLSVYWYQQSLDQGLQFLIQYYNGEERAKGNILERFSAQQFPDLHSELNLSSLELGDSALYFCASSVALVLGSGSVYEQYFGPGTRLTVT.

The chain employs TRBV19 and TRBJ2-1; D not resolved. Trimming cost V 5 bases and J 6 bases, with 17 bases left between them. CDR3 length: 15 amino acids. Per germline, CDR1 LNHDA and CDR2 SQIVND (reference sequence). The CDR3 here is CASSPYPNLGNEQFF. The CDR3, as DNA: TGTGCCAGTAGTCCTTACCCGAATCTCGGCAATGAGCAGTTCTTC.

J is TRBJ2-3 and V is TRBV7-6; 11 nucleotides line up with TRBD2. V lost 5 bases and J lost 6; bases outside the gene matches: 10. The CDR3 consists of 16 residues. In germline, CDR1 is SGHVS, CDR2 FNYEAQ. DNA of the CDR3: TGTGCCAGCAGCCCCTCGGGCGGGACTAGCGGTGATACGCAGTATTTT. As protein: CASSPSGGTSGDTQYF.

J is TRBJ2-1 and V is TRBV4-1, with TRBD2 as a possible D gene (6 bases). The germline gives CDR1 MGHRA, CDR2 YSYEKL. This CDR3 contains 17 residues. Trimming stripped 0 bases from V and 10 bases from J, with 22 bases between. The CDR3 DNA follows: TGCGCCAGCAGCCAAGATCCACAGGCGGGGAGTAGCTACGAGCAGTTCTTC. Its protein is CASSQDPQAGSSYEQFF.

V usage is TRBV7-9 and J usage is TRBJ1-2; TRBD1 agrees at 8 bases. V lost 3 bases and J lost 8; bases outside the gene matches: 2. Germline values: CDR1 SEHNR, CDR2 FQNEAQ (reference sequence). This CDR3 contains 12 residues. The CDR3 protein is CASSLQGAGYTF. DNA for the CDR3: TGTGCCAGCAGCTTGCAGGGGGCAGGCTACACCTTC.

This chain joins TRBV25-1 and TRBJ2-2; 7 bases are shared with TRBD1. Germline V lookup: CDR1 MGHDK, CDR2 SYGVNS. The CDR3 runs 14 residues. With V trimmed by 5 bases and J by 4 bases, 4 bases remained unmatched. The CDR3 coding sequence is TGTGCCAGCAGTCGACAGGGTGGCACCGGGGAGCTGTTTTTT. Residues: CASSRQGGTGELFF.

V usage is TRBV6-1 and J usage is TRBJ2-7; 7 nucleotides align to TRBD1. Looked up from germline, CDR1 is MNHNS and CDR2 is SASEGT. There are 16 residues in the CDR3. Trimming took 0 bases from V and 3 from J; bases not matched to a gene: 8. This chain's CDR3 is CASSEAIGGAYYEQYF. CDR3 DNA sequence: TGTGCCAGCAGTGAAGCAATAGGGGGCGCCTACTACGAGCAGTACTTC.

The rearrangement joins TRBV5-1 to TRBJ1-2; 7 positions match TRBD1. The CDR3 covers 13 residues. The trim removed 4 bases at V and 5 bases at J, leaving 5 bases unmatched. Germline V gene data show CDR1 as SGHRS and CDR2 as YFSETQ. Here the CDR3 DNA reads TGCGCCAGCAGCCAGGGACAGCTGTATGGCTACACCTTC. Translation: CASSQGQLYGYTF.

The chain couples TRBV9 to TRBJ2-2, with a possible D match to TRBD2 (6 bases). Germline CDR1 and CDR2: SGDLS and YYNGEE. This CDR3 region has 16 residues. Deletions cut 4 bases from V and 1 base from J, with 14 bases between. The CDR3 loop reads CASSITGTGNTGELFF. DNA for the CDR3: TGTGCCAGCAGCATAACCGGGACTGGGAACACCGGGGAGCTGTTTTTT.

The genes are TRBV7-8 and TRBJ2-3; 8 bases fit TRBD1. Germline CDR1 and CDR2: SGHVS and FQNEAQ. V lost 3 bases to trimming and J lost 9 bases; unmatched junction nucleotides: 5. This CDR3 is built from 13 residues. In DNA, the CDR3 is TGTGCCAGCAGCTTGGACAGGGTAGGGACGCAGTATTTT. Its translation is CASSLDRVGTQYF.

Only one count was recorded for this clone. This rearrangement joins TRBV6-1 to TRBJ1-1, with 8 nucleotides matching TRBD1. This CDR3 has 14 residues. The ends lost 6 bases at V and 1 base at J; junction bases unmatched: 4. Germline V CDR1 and CDR2: MNHNS, SASEGT. CDR3 region: CASSPTGGNTEAFF. CDR3 in DNA: TGTGCCAGCAGCCCCACAGGGGGGAACACTGAAGCTTTCTTT.

The gene calls are TRBV10-3 and TRBJ2-1; TRBD1 matches at 8 bases. J gave up 4 bases and V 5 bases, and 7 bases lay outside the gene matches. This CDR3 has 15 residues. Germline V gene lookup returns CDR1 ENHRY and CDR2 SYGVKD. The CDR3: CAISKTGEGYNEQFF. The DNA for the CDR3 is TGTGCCATCAGTAAGACAGGGGAAGGGTACAATGAGCAGTTCTTC.

This clone was recorded once. This rearrangement joins TRBV5-8 to TRBJ2-1, with 7 positions matching TRBD1. With V trimmed by 1 base and J by 0 bases, 4 bases remained unmatched. The CDR3 totals 16 residues. Germline V CDR1 and CDR2: SGHTS, YDEGEE. CDR3 DNA: TGTGCCAGCAGCTTGTTTACAGGGGACTCCTACAATGAGCAGTTCTTC. Its translation is CASSLFTGDSYNEQFF.

V and J are TRBV14 and TRBJ2-2; 7 bases are shared with TRBD1. The ends lost 1 base at V and 7 bases at J; junction bases unmatched: 6. The CDR3 totals 15 residues. The V gene's germline CDR1 is SGHDN and CDR2 FVKESK. CDR3 coding DNA: TGTGCCAGCAGCCAAGCGGCCCAGGGGGTCGGGGAGCTGTTTTTT. This translates into CASSQAAQGVGELFF.

This chain connects TRBV6-1 to TRBJ1-5; D gene unclear. Germline V gene sequence: CDR1 MNHNS, CDR2 SASEGT. There are 13 residues in the CDR3. Trimming pared 6 bases from V and 0 bases from J, leaving 6 bases between. CDR3 protein: CASRYNSNQPQHF. CDR3 sequence (DNA): TGTGCCAGCAGATATAATAGCAATCAGCCCCAGCATTTT.